These T cell receptor beta chains were read from a single sample in a study of T cell changes during pregnancy in multiple sclerosis. TCRdb keeps only in-frame clones here, not all; method: immunoSEQ multiplex PCR. Counted here are approximately 51,000 clones, approximately 94% occurring once; the ten biggest clones make up about 0.56%. Source: CD4+ T cells from peripheral blood mononuclear cells, taken in the second trimester of pregnancy. The receptors here all came from a female donor with multiple sclerosis, enrolled in a pregnancy study. Both conserved end residues are trimmed from each CDR3. Each record gives: CDR3 length, V gene, D gene, CDR3 protein. D genes are given only for firm matches.

11	TRBV7-3	.	ASSSRREETQY
13	TRBV4-2	TRBD2	ASSQDGTGGETQY
11	TRBV30	TRBD1	AWSADRAYEQY
14	TRBV4-1	TRBD2	ASSQVLGGSSYEQY
11	TRBV11-3	TRBD1	ASAGGQGSEAF
12	TRBV7-8	.	ASSSRGAGETQY
15	TRBV7-2	.	ASSRATGRATNEKLF
14	TRBV9	TRBD2	ASSVAAGGSLGEQY
11	TRBV7-2	.	ASSSYRGNTIY
12	TRBV2	.	ASSEGARGYEQY
15	TRBV9	TRBD1	ASSVGPPDRGSYEQY
13	TRBV5-1	.	ASSLAEKGGYEQY
13	TRBV6-6	TRBD1	ASSPYQTGNQPQH
11	TRBV6-6	.	ASSRGAENEQY
12	TRBV29-1	.	SAKRDIGLHGYT
10	TRBV11-3	.	ASSLESGEQY
13	TRBV6-4	.	ASSDGPGLAYGYT
12	TRBV5-1	TRBD1	ASSGQGANTEAF
11	TRBV29-1	.	SVGQPLGGGYT
15	TRBV25-1	.	ASSEVLESGSNYGYT
14	TRBV18	TRBD1	ASSLTGDPYNSPLH
12	TRBV5-6	.	ASSTQGLRNEQY
17	TRBV2	.	ASRRTPRQGISGTDTQY
13	TRBV6-6	TRBD1	ASREPGQGAYEQY
14	TRBV5-5	TRBD1	ASSSERQGSNEKLF
11	TRBV18	TRBD1	ASSRDSPYEQY
12	TRBV18	TRBD2	ASSGLVNTGELF
13	TRBV6-1	TRBD1	ASRDRDRGNQPQH
12	TRBV10-3	TRBD1	AIRRGQGQETQY
16	TRBV5-4	TRBD2	ASSPTSGGATSYNEQF
11	TRBV30	TRBD2	AWKRGNLLEQY
13	TRBV7-3	.	ASSLRGILNTEAF
11	TRBV7-3	.	ASSSTGLAAQY
13	TRBV5-4	.	ASSLSHTNTGELF
12	TRBV9	TRBD2	ASSVLAGPHEQY
12	TRBV19	TRBD1	ASSPDRGTDTQY
13	TRBV7-8	TRBD1	ASSLSGQGYQPQH
8	TRBV20-1	.	SAASYEQY
12	TRBV7-2	TRBD2	ATRGLAGVETQY
13	TRBV5-4	TRBD1	ASSTRTGMNTEAF
10	TRBV25-1	.	ASSGGTRNQY
13	TRBV7-7	TRBD1	ASSQTGVGSDTQY
14	TRBV13	.	ASSPAGTIRGYEQY
12	TRBV7-2	.	ASSLGGMNTEAF
13	TRBV7-9	TRBD1	ASSFPGQGPYEQY
18	TRBV7-3	TRBD1	ASSPNPPGTGRLAVYEQY
10	TRBV23-1	TRBD1	ASRSLRGVRT
13	TRBV7-9	TRBD1	ASTFPGGMNTEAF
14	TRBV6-6	TRBD1	ASSRGQGLMNTEAF
11	TRBV27	.	ASSFQRDQPQH